This passage covers 22 T cell receptor beta chains from one sample sequenced in a study of graft-versus-host responses after intestinal transplantation. Antigens of these TCRs are unknown. TCRdb's table, derived via immunoSEQ multiplex PCR, lists solely in-frame clones and lacks some. The sample contains about 130,000 clones, about 92% of which appear only once. This specimen consisted of unstimulated CD4+ T cells sorted from spleen or lymph node cells, obtained before intestinal transplant. The receptors here all came from a human donor who received an intestinal transplant.

The chain uses TRBV7-9 and TRBJ2-7, with TRBD1 matching over 8 bases. This CDR3 is 15 amino acids long. Trimming at V came to 0 bases and at J to 3 bases, leaving 4 bases not matched to a gene. Germline CDR1 SEHNR, CDR2 FQNEAQ (reference sequence). The CDR3 loop reads CASSLAGTGRYEQYF. Written as DNA, the CDR3 is TGTGCCAGCAGCTTAGCGGGGACAGGTCGCTACGAGCAGTACTTC.

This chain links TRBV11-1 with TRBJ2-2; TRBD1 agrees at 9 bases. Germline V lookup: CDR1 SGHAT, CDR2 FQDESV (reference sequence). The J segment lost 4 bases and the V segment lost 5 bases, leaving 11 bases of the junction unmatched. The CDR3 spans 17 residues. CDR3 DNA: TGTGCCAGCAGCCTCAAACTGACAGGGGGTAGCACCGGGGAGCTGTTTTTT. It is translated as CASSLKLTGGSTGELFF.

CDR3 in amino acids: CASSLQGSDEQYF. CDR3 coding DNA: TGTGCCAGCAGTCTACAGGGGAGCGACGAGCAGTACTTC. V usage is TRBV5-5 and J usage is TRBJ2-7; 7 nucleotides agree with TRBD1. The CDR3 runs 13 residues. V gave up 5 bases and J gave up 5 bases; unmatched junction bases: 7. Germline-derived CDR1 and CDR2 are SGHKS and YYEKEE (reference sequence).

The CDR3 DNA follows: TGCGCCAGCAGCCAAGGAGGGGAGCGCATTGGAGCCAAAAACATTCAGTACTTC. Amino acid sequence: CASSQGGERIGAKNIQYF. The chain joins TRBV4-1 to TRBJ2-4; either TRBD1 or TRBD2 may fit D (5 bases each). Germline CDR1 is MGHRA and CDR2 is YSYEKL. CDR3 length: 18 amino acids. V lost 1 base, J lost 0 bases, and 16 bases lay in between.

The rearrangement joins TRBV7-3 to TRBJ2-2; the D gene could be TRBD1 or TRBD2 (5 bases each). The ends were cut back, 6 bases at V and 0 bases at J, with 14 bases in the middle. CDR3 length: 16 amino acids. Germline CDR1 and CDR2: SGHTA and FQGTGA. The CDR3 loop is CASRGDPTSNTGELFF. DNA of the CDR3: TGTGCCAGCAGGGGGGACCCTACCTCGAACACCGGGGAGCTGTTTTTT.

V is TRBV11-2 and J is TRBJ1-6, with TRBD1 as a possible D gene (6 bases). Per the germline V gene, CDR1 is SGHAT and CDR2 is FQNNGV. The CDR3 is 15 residues long. V lost 0 bases and J lost 9, with 12 bases in between. The CDR3 DNA is TGTGCCAGCAGCTTAGAACAGGGTAGGAGTTCACCCCTCCACTTT. Amino acid sequence: CASSLEQGRSSPLHF.

This clone was recorded only once. The chain links TRBV5-1 to TRBJ1-1, with D unresolved. V shed 3 bases and J shed 1 base, with 10 bases lying between them. The length of the CDR3 is 14 residues. Germline assignment: CDR1 SGHRS and CDR2 YFSETQ. CDR3 amino acids: CASSSGPENTEAFF. The CDR3 DNA is TGCGCCAGCAGCTCCGGACCGGAGAACACTGAAGCTTTCTTT.

The chain combines TRBV5-1 with TRBJ2-2; TRBD2 matches 7 bases. Germline trimming cut 5 bases from V and 1 base from J; bases unmatched to any gene: 5. The CDR3 is 15 amino acids. CDR1 is SGHRS, CDR2 YFSETQ, per germline. The DNA for the CDR3 is TGCGCCAGCAGGGGGAGGGCTCAGAACACCGGGGAGCTGTTTTTT. Its translation is CASRGRAQNTGELFF.

The rearrangement joins TRBV27 to TRBJ1-1; unclear D gene. CDR1 and CDR2 from the germline V gene are MNHEY and SMNVEV (reference sequence). Deletions cut 2 bases from V and 1 base from J, with 8 bases between. The CDR3 runs 14 residues. The CDR3 sequence is CASSLPGPNTEAFF. DNA for the CDR3: TGTGCCAGCAGTTTACCCGGACCGAACACTGAAGCTTTCTTT.

The chain has TRBV7-9 and TRBJ2-1, with a possible D match to TRBD2 (6 bases). The germline gives CDR1 SEHNR, CDR2 FQNEAQ (reference sequence). This CDR3 comprises 12 residues. V was pared by 4 bases and J by 7 bases, with 8 bases between. The CDR3 region has the DNA TGTGCCAGCAGCTGGGGACTGAATGAGCAGTTCTTC. Amino acids: CASSWGLNEQFF.

The chain carries TRBV18 and TRBJ1-2; no firm D call. V gave up 4 bases and J gave up 2 bases, with 8 bases separating them. CDR1 is KGHSH, CDR2 LQKENI, per germline. The CDR3 covers 13 residues. CDR3 DNA: TGTGCCAGCTCACAGGACGGAAACTATGGCTACACCTTC. As protein: CASSQDGNYGYTF.

The chain recombines TRBV5-1 with TRBJ2-2; D is unclear. Between the trimmed V and J ends, which lost 4 bases and 7 bases, there was a span of 8 bases. The CDR3 is made up of 12 amino acids. Germline V gene sequence: CDR1 SGHRS, CDR2 YFSETQ. The CDR3 bases are TGCGCCAGCAGCCCCCAAGACGGGGAGCTGTTTTTT. Translated, it gives CASSPQDGELFF.

V gene TRBV10-2 combines with J gene TRBJ1-6; 7 bases match TRBD1. Unmatched junction bases numbered 8, after V lost 2 bases and J lost 10 bases. The CDR3 covers 15 residues. The germline V gene has CDR1 WSHSY and CDR2 SAAADI. CDR3 residues: CASSERWQGGSPLHF. The CDR3 DNA follows: TGCGCCAGCAGTGAGCGGTGGCAGGGGGGCTCACCCCTCCACTTT.

The V call is TRBV4-1, the J call TRBJ2-4; weak D call: TRBD2 (5 bases). Germline lookup yields CDR1 MGHRA and CDR2 YSYEKL. CDR3 size: 16 residues. Trimming took off 2 bases at V and 5 bases at J, with 16 bases between the two ends. This chain's CDR3 is CASSQTTTARENIQYF. The CDR3 coding sequence is TGCGCCAGCAGCCAAACTACTACGGCGAGGGAAAACATTCAGTACTTC.

V is TRBV19 and J is TRBJ2-7, with a possible D match to TRBD1 (6 bases). The CDR3 length is 17 residues. Trimming removed 7 bases from V and 2 bases from J, with 24 bases in between. Germline V gene data show CDR1 as LNHDA and CDR2 as SQIVND (reference sequence). The DNA of the CDR3 is TGTGCCAGTACCAAACCCAGGGGCCGAGACATACCCTACGAGCAGTACTTC. Its translation is CASTKPRGRDIPYEQYF.

This chain uses TRBV5-1 with TRBJ2-7; D may be TRBD1 or TRBD2 (5 bases each). The CDR3 totals 16 residues. Per germline, CDR1 SGHRS and CDR2 YFSETQ. Trimming pared 4 bases from V and 2 bases from J, leaving 19 bases between. In DNA, the CDR3 is TGCGCCAGCAGCCCCGACCCGACACGGGGACCCTACGAGCAGTACTTC. The encoded protein is CASSPDPTRGPYEQYF.

The rearrangement links TRBV5-4 to TRBJ2-7, with 9 positions matching TRBD2. The trim removed 0 bases at V and 8 bases at J, leaving 18 bases unmatched. This CDR3 region has 18 residues. Germline CDR1 reads SGHNT; CDR2 reads YYREEE (reference sequence). CDR3 sequence: CASSLDPGALREGVQQYF. The CDR3 bases are TGTGCCAGCAGCTTGGACCCAGGGGCACTGCGGGAGGGCGTACAGCAGTACTTC.

This clone was counted a single time. The chain employs TRBV7-3 and TRBJ2-2, with D perhaps assigned TRBD1 or TRBD2 (6 bases each). The CDR3 totals 16 residues. The germline V gene has CDR1 SGHTA and CDR2 FQGTGA. The germline V and J ends were trimmed by 1 base and 2 bases, with 11 bases remaining between them. CDR3 in DNA: TGTGCCAGCAGCTTAAGAGAGGGGGGAAACACCGGGGAGCTGTTTTTT. Protein: CASSLREGGNTGELFF.

The chain is built from TRBV5-6 and TRBJ2-7; D is uncertain. Germline-derived CDR1 and CDR2 are SGHDT and YYEEEE. CDR3 size: 12 residues. The V end was cut by 4 bases, the J end by 0 bases, with 5 bases between. The CDR3 loop reads CASSVASYEQYF. CDR3 DNA: TGTGCCAGCAGCGTGGCCTCCTACGAGCAGTACTTC.

This clone showed up just once. The chain links TRBV6-6 to TRBJ2-5; weak D call: TRBD1 (6 bases). The CDR3 contains 13 residues. Trimming pared 7 bases from V and 5 bases from J, leaving 14 bases between. Per germline, CDR1 MNHNY and CDR2 SVGAGI (reference sequence). CDR3 nucleotides: TGTGCCAGCACCCAGTACAGGGTTGAGACCCAGTACTTC. It yields the protein CASTQYRVETQYF.

The V gene is TRBV2, the J gene TRBJ2-6, with D perhaps matching TRBD1 (6 bases). CDR3 length equals 13 residues. CDR1 is SNHLY and CDR2 is FYNNEI in the germline V gene. The ends were cut back, 6 bases at V and 4 bases at J, with 7 bases in the middle. As DNA, the CDR3 is TGTGCCAGCAGGGACAGCGGGGCCAACGTCCTGACTTTC. Its translation is CASRDSGANVLTF.

This rearrangement joins TRBV20-1 to TRBJ2-3; no clear D gene. Between the trimmed V and J ends, which lost 4 bases and 7 bases, there was a span of 6 bases. CDR3 length: 10 amino acids. The germline V gene has CDR1 DFQATT and CDR2 SNEGSKA (reference sequence). The CDR3 nucleotides are TGCAGTGCTAAAAACAATACGCAGTATTTT. Protein sequence: CSAKNNTQYF.